The source of this TCR beta chain is a study of spatial heterogeneity in lung cancer. The V segment lost 4 bases and the J segment 8 bases; nucleotides outside the gene matches: 20. The germline V gene has CDR1 MGHRA and CDR2 YSYEKL. There are 19 residues in the CDR3. TCRdb fed the 5' RACE reads into MiXCR, producing one record per CDR3 protein. The table has about 22,000 distinct CDR3 sequences, 4.5% to 7% seen once. Described time point: sample taken at primary tumor resection. This clonotype has ten or more counts. The clonotype originates from a male donor with early-stage non-small cell lung cancer. The J gene is TRBJ1-1, the V gene TRBV4-1; the match to TRBD1 covers 12 bases. This material consisted of PBMCs, taken at surgery. Here the CDR3 reads CASSPGTGGAQGRRSEAFF. The CDR3 coding sequence is TGCGCCAGCAGCCCCGGGACAGGGGGCGCACAGGGGCGCCGTTCAGAAGCTTTCTTT.